These 21 T cell receptor beta chains came from one sample sequenced in a study of circulating and synovial CD4+ cells in juvenile arthritis. Profiled with immunoSEQ multiplex PCR; TCRdb holds only in-frame clones, not every one. The sample lists about 33,000 clones; about 96% were seen once. Sequenced: CD4+ T cells from blood. Every receptor here comes from a human donor with juvenile idiopathic arthritis.

This rearrangement joins TRBV19 to TRBJ1-1; D gene ambiguous. The V gene's germline CDR1 is LNHDA and CDR2 SQIVND (reference sequence). V was pared by 7 bases and J by 3 bases, with 6 bases between. The CDR3 consists of 11 residues. The CDR3 here is CASNKYTEAFF. The CDR3 nucleotides read TGTGCCAGTAATAAATACACTGAAGCTTTCTTT.

The chain couples TRBV27 to TRBJ2-7; 9 nucleotides line up with TRBD2. Germline V gene sequence: CDR1 MNHEY, CDR2 SMNVEV (reference sequence). Trimming at V came to 6 bases and at J to 2 bases, leaving 8 bases not matched to a gene. CDR3 length: 15 residues. The CDR3 loop is CASRILGTSTYEQYF. In DNA form, the CDR3 reads TGTGCCAGCAGAATTCTCGGGACTAGCACCTACGAGCAGTACTTC.

The chain carries TRBV4-2 and TRBJ2-5, with 10 bases identical to TRBD2. The CDR3 runs to 14 residues. Germline trimming cut 6 bases from V and 5 bases from J; bases unmatched to any gene: 6. The V gene's germline CDR1 is LGHNA and CDR2 YNFKEQ. CDR3 residues: CASSPSGSLETQYF. The CDR3 nucleotides are TGTGCCAGCAGTCCTAGCGGGAGCTTGGAGACCCAGTACTTC.

This rearrangement joins TRBV19 to TRBJ2-7; D unclear. V was cut by 7 bases and J by 4 bases, with 17 bases left in between. CDR3 length equals 14 residues. Per the germline V gene, CDR1 is LNHDA and CDR2 is SQIVND (reference sequence). CDR3 nucleotide sequence: TGTGCCAGTAAGGTCGCGGCAAAAGCTTACGAGCAGTACTTC. Protein: CASKVAAKAYEQYF.

This sequence joins TRBV9 and TRBJ2-3, with D maybe TRBD2 (6 bases). The CDR3 runs 16 residues. Trimming removed 4 bases at V and 6 bases at J, with 21 bases between. Germline CDR1 SGDLS, CDR2 YYNGEE. CDR3 in DNA: TGTGCCAGCAGCTCGCGGGGCTTGAGAGAAGGGGATACGCAGTATTTT. This translates into CASSSRGLREGDTQYF.

V gene TRBV5-1 combines with J gene TRBJ1-2; D uncertain. The V end lost 4 bases, the J end lost 4 bases, and 5 bases lay between the germline ends. Germline-derived CDR1 and CDR2 are SGHRS and YFSETQ. This CDR3 has 11 amino acids. The CDR3 spells CASSPGYGYTF. CDR3 coding DNA: TGCGCCAGCAGCCCAGGCTATGGCTACACCTTC.

J is TRBJ2-2 and V is TRBV10-3; no reliable D call. Trimming left V 10 bases short and J 1 base short, with 19 bases between. CDR3 length: 16 residues. Germline V gene data show CDR1 as ENHRY and CDR2 as SYGVKD. The CDR3 loop reads CATHETDGVNTGELFF. In DNA form, the CDR3 reads TGTGCCACCCATGAAACCGACGGAGTGAACACCGGGGAGCTGTTTTTT.

The chain employs TRBV7-3 and TRBJ2-2; 8 bases agree with TRBD2. V shed 5 bases, J shed 4 bases, and the junction held 9 bases outside the gene matches. Germline V gene sequence: CDR1 SGHTA, CDR2 FQGTGA. The CDR3 runs to 16 residues. The CDR3: CASSLPGGRGTGELFF. The CDR3, as DNA: TGTGCCAGCAGCCTCCCGGGGGGGCGTGGCACCGGGGAGCTGTTTTTT.

The rearrangement links TRBV2 to TRBJ1-4; 7 bases match TRBD1. Per the germline V gene, CDR1 is SNHLY and CDR2 is FYNNEI. V dropped 4 bases and J dropped 0; count of bases not matched to a gene: 2. The CDR3 spans 15 residues. Here the CDR3 reads CASSAGTATNEKLFF. CDR3 DNA sequence: TGTGCCAGCAGTGCAGGGACAGCAACTAATGAAAAACTGTTTTTT.

This chain joins TRBV4-3 and TRBJ2-3; TRBD2 matches at 11 bases. J gave up 0 bases and V 0 bases, and 14 bases lay outside the gene matches. CDR1 is LGHNA and CDR2 is YSLEER in the germline V gene. The CDR3 is 21 amino acids. This chain's CDR3 is CASSQDLLAGGYSSSTDTQYF. CDR3 nucleotide sequence: TGCGCCAGCAGCCAAGATCTCCTAGCGGGAGGATATAGTTCTAGCACAGATACGCAGTATTTT.

V gene TRBV4-2 combines with J gene TRBJ1-1, with D possibly matching TRBD1 (6 bases). Per the germline V gene, CDR1 is LGHNA and CDR2 is YNFKEQ. This CDR3 is built from 15 residues. V lost 0 bases and J 6 bases, leaving 14 bases between the germline ends. The CDR3 DNA follows: TGTGCCAGCAGCCAAGAAGGGGGAATAATGTCTGAAGCTTTCTTT. Translation gives CASSQEGGIMSEAFF.

This chain joins TRBV7-7 and TRBJ2-1; tentative D call: TRBD2 (5 bases). Per the germline V gene, CDR1 is SSHAT and CDR2 is FNYEAQ (reference sequence). There are 14 residues in the CDR3. V dropped 5 bases and J dropped 4 bases, with 12 bases sitting between them. The CDR3 bases are TGTGCCAGCAGCGTCGGCACTAGTTACAATGAGCAGTTCTTC. This encodes CASSVGTSYNEQFF.

This chain links TRBV2 with TRBJ1-6; D might be TRBD1 (5 bases). Germline loops: CDR1 SNHLY, CDR2 FYNNEI. This CDR3 comprises 16 residues. The V end was cut by 4 bases, the J end by 7 bases, with 17 bases between. CDR3: CASSGGGQKGNSPLHF. DNA for the CDR3: TGTGCCAGCAGTGGAGGTGGCCAGAAGGGGAATTCACCCCTCCACTTT.

A single count supports this clone. V gene TRBV20-1 combines with J gene TRBJ1-1; D unresolved. This CDR3 is built from 10 residues. The germline V gene has CDR1 DFQATT and CDR2 SNEGSKA (reference sequence). V was shortened by 3 bases and J by 11 bases, with 10 bases between the two germline ends. CDR3 in amino acids: CSASGGSAFF. DNA for the CDR3: TGCAGTGCTAGCGGCGGGTCGGCTTTCTTT.

V usage is TRBV28 and J usage is TRBJ1-5; possible D gene TRBD1, 6 bases. Trimming shortened V by 10 bases and J by 3 bases, and 19 bases separated the two germline ends. Germline V CDR1 and CDR2: MDHEN, SYDVKM. The CDR3 covers 15 residues. The CDR3 DNA reads TGTGCCACCGACCGCCAGGGGTTATACAATCAGCCCCAGCATTTT. This translates into CATDRQGLYNQPQHF. Full variable domain (outside the CDR3, taken from reference TRBV28 and TRBJ1-5): DVKVTQSSRYLVKRTGEKVFLECVQDMDHENMFWYRQDPGLGLRLIYFSYDVKMKEKGDIPEGYSVSREKKERFSLILESASTNQTSMYLCATDRQGLYNQPQHFGDGTRLSIL.

This clone came up once. The chain links TRBV4-3 to TRBJ2-2; 7 positions agree with TRBD2. This CDR3 has 15 amino acids. Looked up from germline, CDR1 is LGHNA and CDR2 is YSLEER. V trimming: 3 bases; J trimming: 3 bases; junction bases outside the gene matches: 4. The CDR3 region is CASSQGGVDTGELFF. In DNA form, the CDR3 reads TGCGCCAGCAGCCAGGGAGGGGTCGACACCGGGGAGCTGTTTTTT.

The rearrangement links TRBV5-8 to TRBJ2-3, with D hard to call. CDR3 size: 18 residues. Germline assignment: CDR1 SGHTS and CDR2 YDEGEE. Trimming took 2 bases from V and 0 from J, leaving 19 bases between them. The CDR3 here is CASSLIFWAGRSTDTQYF. As DNA, the CDR3 is TGTGCCAGCAGCTTAATCTTTTGGGCAGGAAGGAGCACAGATACGCAGTATTTT.

The chain joins TRBV28 to TRBJ1-1, with D possibly matching TRBD1 (5 bases). The V end was cut by 5 bases, the J end by 3 bases, with 16 bases between. The CDR3 spans 15 residues. The germline V gene encodes CDR1 MDHEN and CDR2 SYDVKM. CDR3: CASSASRGMDTEAFF. DNA for the CDR3: TGTGCCAGCAGTGCCTCTCGGGGGATGGACACTGAAGCTTTCTTT.

The gene calls are TRBV6-5 and TRBJ2-7; TRBD2 might be the D (6 bases). The CDR3 length is 13 residues. Germline CDR1 reads MNHEY; CDR2 reads SVGAGI. The V gene lost 6 bases and the J gene lost 2 bases, with 11 bases spanning the gap. The CDR3 loop reads CASSPGGTYEQYF. CDR3 in DNA: TGTGCCAGCAGCCCGGGCGGGACCTACGAGCAGTACTTC.

In DNA, the CDR3 is TGTGCCAGCAGCCTTTCCGGGACTAGAGATACGCAGTATTTT. It is translated as CASSLSGTRDTQYF. The chain uses TRBV5-4 and TRBJ2-3; TRBD2 matches at 8 bases. Germline loops: CDR1 SGHNT, CDR2 YYREEE (reference sequence). The CDR3 covers 14 residues. With V trimmed by 4 bases and J by 5 bases, 6 bases remained unmatched. The full variable domain, completed using reference TRBV5-4 and TRBJ2-3, is ETGVTQSPTHLIKTRGQQVTLRCSSQSGHNTVSWYQQALGQGPQFIFQYYREEENGRGNFPPRFSGLQFPNYSSELNVNALELDDSALYLCASSLSGTRDTQYFGPGTRLTVL.

As concerns this clone: The junction and the germline gene differ at one end; a read error may be behind it. This same CDR3 is encoded by further DNA sequences in the sample. This chain connects TRBV28 to TRBJ1-6; 9 bases match TRBD1. Germline values: CDR1 MDHEN, CDR2 SYDVKM. This CDR3 comprises 13 residues. The CDR3 here is CASSGQGNSPLHF. Written as DNA, the CDR3 is TGTGCCAGCAGTGGACAGGGGAATTCCCCCCTCCACTTT.